The 8 T cell receptor beta chains presented below share a single source sample, sequenced in a study of blood T cell repertoires in COVID-19 (dated by TCRdb to 2020 to 2022). To prepare the library, the immunoSEQ multiplex PCR assay was applied. TCRdb obtained this table from immuneACCESS and retained in-frame rearrangements with V and J assigned. These tables miss some clones; where compared with another copy, unresolved V genes account for less than half of the shortfall, and the remainder is unexplained. The sample has about 300,000 clones on record, more than 75% of them singletons. In total, the top ten clones hold about 10% of the sample. The sample consisted of PBMCs or T cells enriched from blood (not recorded which). Receptors were obtained from a woman between 18 and 29 years old who had recovered from COVID-19.

This rearrangement joins TRBV19 to TRBJ2-2, with D possibly TRBD2 on 6 matching bases. The germline V gene encodes CDR1 LNHDA and CDR2 SQIVND (reference sequence). The CDR3 runs to 17 residues. The V end lost 7 bases, the J end lost 3 bases, and 21 bases lay between the germline ends. CDR3 sequence: CASKGGGWSRDTGELFF. DNA of the CDR3: TGTGCCAGTAAAGGTGGGGGGTGGTCTCGAGACACCGGGGAGCTGTTTTTT. The variable domain in full, completed from reference TRBV19 and TRBJ2-2, reads DGGITQSPKYLFRKEGQNVTLSCEQNLNHDAMYWYRQDPGQGLRLIYYSQIVNDFQKGDIAEGYSVSREKKESFPLTVTSAQKNPTAFYLCASKGGGWSRDTGELFFGEGSRLTVL.

This chain's CDR3 is CASTLEGGSLGEYGYTF. CDR3 sequence (DNA): TGTGCCAGCACTCTGGAGGGGGGGTCCCTTGGGGAGTATGGCTACACCTTC. The rearrangement uses TRBV2 and TRBJ1-2; TRBD1 is a possible D gene (6 bases). The germline V gene encodes CDR1 SNHLY and CDR2 FYNNEI. The V gene lost 7 bases and the J gene lost 5 bases, with 26 bases spanning the gap. CDR3 length: 17 residues. The complete variable domain, with remaining parts taken from reference TRBV2 and TRBJ1-2, reads EPEVTQTPSHQVTQMGQEVILRCVPISNHLYFYWYRQILGQKVEFLVSFYNNEISEKSEIFDDQFSVERPDGSNFTLKIRSTKLEDSAMYFCASTLEGGSLGEYGYTFGSGTRLTVV.

The rearrangement links TRBV5-1 to TRBJ1-6, with D possibly TRBD1 on 6 matching bases. This CDR3 is built from 17 residues. V lost 0 bases and J 8 bases, leaving 18 bases between the germline ends. CDR1 SGHRS and CDR2 YFSETQ come from the germline V gene. Written as DNA, the CDR3 is TGCGCCAGCAGCTTGGCCGGGGACAACGGGGGGCATTCACCCCTCCACTTT. The encoded protein is CASSLAGDNGGHSPLHF.

CDR3 in DNA: TGCAGCGCCAGGGCAGTTAGCTACGAGCAGTACTTC. This sequence encodes CSARAVSYEQYF. V is TRBV29-1 and J is TRBJ2-7; maybe TRBD1 (5 bases). CDR1 is SQVTM and CDR2 is ANQGSEA in the germline V gene. This CDR3 is 12 amino acids long. V was cut by 7 bases and J by 3 bases, with 13 bases left in between.

The chain carries TRBV5-1 and TRBJ1-2; a weak D match, TRBD1 (6 bases). Germline CDR1 is SGHRS and CDR2 is YFSETQ. With 3 bases removed from V and 6 bases from J, the gap between germline ends came to 15 bases. This CDR3 has 14 amino acids. CDR3 in amino acids: CASSSRFDRHGYTF. CDR3 sequence (DNA): TGCGCCAGCAGCTCGCGGTTCGACAGGCATGGCTACACCTTC.

The gene calls are TRBV28 and TRBJ1-1; the match to TRBD1 covers 7 bases. The ends lost 10 bases at V and 5 bases at J; junction bases unmatched: 13. This CDR3 comprises 14 residues. The germline V gene has CDR1 MDHEN and CDR2 SYDVKM. This CDR3 reads CATTLGQSRTEAFF. CDR3 coding DNA: TGTGCCACGACCTTGGGACAGTCGAGGACTGAAGCTTTCTTT.

V and J are TRBV4-1 and TRBJ1-2; TRBD1 aligns across 11 bases. Germline V gene data show CDR1 as MGHRA and CDR2 as YSYEKL. CDR3 length: 15 residues. J gave up 0 bases and V 4 bases, and 1 base lay outside the gene matches. The CDR3 reads CASSPGQGANYGYTF. Written as DNA, the CDR3 is TGCGCCAGCAGCCCGGGACAGGGGGCTAACTATGGCTACACCTTC.

A remark on this clone: The junction does not match germline at one end; this may be a read error. The chain recombines TRBV12-3 or TRBV12-4 with TRBJ1-1, with TRBD1 as a possible D gene (5 bases). This CDR3 region has 13 residues. The CDR3 DNA sequence: TGTGCCAGCACTTTACAGGAACGCACTGAAGCTTTCTTT. This codes for CASTLQERTEAFF.